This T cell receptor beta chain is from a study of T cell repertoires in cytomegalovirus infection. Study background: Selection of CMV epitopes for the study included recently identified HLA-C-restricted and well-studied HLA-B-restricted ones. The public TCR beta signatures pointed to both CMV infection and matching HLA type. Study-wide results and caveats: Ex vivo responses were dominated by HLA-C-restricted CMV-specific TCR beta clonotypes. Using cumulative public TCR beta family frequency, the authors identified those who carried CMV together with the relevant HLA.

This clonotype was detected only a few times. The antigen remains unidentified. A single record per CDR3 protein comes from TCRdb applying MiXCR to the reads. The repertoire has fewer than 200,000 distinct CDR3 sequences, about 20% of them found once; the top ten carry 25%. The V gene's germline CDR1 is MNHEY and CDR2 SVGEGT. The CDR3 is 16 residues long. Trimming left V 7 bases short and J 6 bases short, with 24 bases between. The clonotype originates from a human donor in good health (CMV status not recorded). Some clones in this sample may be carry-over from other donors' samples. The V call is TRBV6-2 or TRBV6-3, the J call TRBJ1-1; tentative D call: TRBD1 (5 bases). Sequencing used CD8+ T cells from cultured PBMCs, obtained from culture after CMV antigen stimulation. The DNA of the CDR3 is TGTGCCAGCACCCGACACGGGGGTCCGGATATCCCTGAAGCTTTCTTT. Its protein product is CASTRHGGPDIPEAFF.